This T cell receptor (beta chain) was found in a study of T cell responses to AZD1222 COVID-19 vaccine. Generated by immunoSEQ multiplex PCR, the TCRdb table keeps only in-frame clones and is missing some. The sample lists 110,000 or so clones, around 90% occurring once. CDR3 size: 15 residues. V was cut by 0 bases and J by 4 bases, with 11 bases left in between. Germline V lookup: CDR1 MGHRA, CDR2 YSYEKL. This sequence originates from an adult in good health. The source material was peripheral blood, sampled on day 0 of MenACWY control vaccination. The genes are TRBV4-1 and TRBJ2-3; D may be TRBD2 (6 bases). DNA of the CDR3: TGCGCCAGCAGCCAAGATGGACGGGGGTCAGATACGCAGTATTTT. Translation: CASSQDGRGSDTQYF.